A selection of T cell receptor beta chains follows, all from one sample in a study of identical twins. Using its own MiXCR run on the 5' RACE reads, TCRdb lists one record per CDR3 protein. This table holds some 500,000 distinct CDR3 sequences, roughly a fifth found once. These data were likewise used in another study, on T cells expressing NK-cell markers.

The source material was CD4+ T cells sorted from blood. Every receptor here comes from a woman aged 18-35 years in good health. CDR3s include the opening cysteine and the closing phenylalanine or tryptophan. A D gene is named only where the DNA matches it firmly. Size is stated for part of the rows, as once, few or many counts, or as a class when the clone is expanded.

clone size: NA; V gene: TRBV3-1; J gene: TRBJ1-6; D gene: NA; CDR3 protein: CASSQMTWGSPLHF; CDR3 DNA: TGTGCCAGCAGCCAGATGACATGGGGCTCACCCCTCCACTTT
clone size: NA; V gene: TRBV20-1; J gene: TRBJ2-7; D gene: TRBD1; CDR3 protein: CSARPTLTGGGQYF; CDR3 DNA: TGCAGTGCTAGACCCACCCTGACAGGGGGCGGGCAGTACTTC
clone size: few; V gene: TRBV30; J gene: TRBJ1-6; D gene: NA; CDR3 protein: CAWGAGYSSPLHF; CDR3 DNA: TGTGCCTGGGGTGCAGGGTACAGTTCACCCCTCCACTTT
clone size: NA; V gene: TRBV7-3; J gene: TRBJ2-1; D gene: NA; CDR3 protein: CASSTDFDNEQFF; CDR3 DNA: TGTGCCAGCAGCACGGATTTCGACAATGAGCAGTTCTTC
clone size: many; V gene: TRBV4-3; J gene: TRBJ1-5; D gene: NA; CDR3 protein: CASSPGPDWNQPQHF; CDR3 DNA: TGCGCCAGCAGCCCAGGTCCCGATTGGAATCAGCCCCAGCATTTT
clone size: few; V gene: TRBV7-9; J gene: TRBJ1-4; D gene: NA; CDR3 protein: CASSHPHHEKLFF; CDR3 DNA: TGTGCCAGCAGCCACCCTCATCACGAAAAACTGTTTTTT
clone size: few; V gene: TRBV12-3/TRBV12-4; J gene: TRBJ1-1; D gene: NA; CDR3 protein: CASSLWGRPVVAFF; CDR3 DNA: TGTGCCAGCAGTTTATGGGGCCGGCCGGTGGTAGCTTTCTTT
clone size: NA; V gene: TRBV15; J gene: TRBJ2-1; D gene: TRBD1; CDR3 protein: CATSRVKGAPNEQFF; CDR3 DNA: TGTGCCACCAGCAGAGTTAAGGGGGCGCCTAATGAGCAGTTCTTC
clone size: few; V gene: TRBV18; J gene: TRBJ2-1; D gene: TRBD1; CDR3 protein: CASSPGQRNEQFF; CDR3 DNA: TGTGCCAGCTCACCGGGACAGCGCAATGAGCAGTTCTTC
clone size: NA; V gene: TRBV5-1; J gene: TRBJ2-7; D gene: TRBD1; CDR3 protein: CASRAGQGPYEQYF; CDR3 DNA: TGCGCCAGCAGGGCCGGACAGGGCCCCTACGAGCAGTACTTC
clone size: NA; V gene: TRBV7-2; J gene: TRBJ1-2; D gene: TRBD1; CDR3 protein: CASSRGQANYGYTF; CDR3 DNA: TGTGCCAGCAGCAGGGGACAGGCTAACTATGGCTACACCTTC
clone size: NA; V gene: TRBV29-1; J gene: TRBJ2-3; D gene: NA; CDR3 protein: CSVVGSKVTDTQYF; CDR3 DNA: TGCAGCGTTGTAGGAAGCAAAGTCACAGATACGCAGTATTTT
clone size: NA; V gene: TRBV6-2/TRBV6-3; J gene: TRBJ2-1; D gene: NA; CDR3 protein: CASRPLRGAYNEQFF; CDR3 DNA: TGTGCCAGCAGGCCTCTGAGGGGGGCCTACAATGAGCAGTTCTTC
clone size: NA; V gene: TRBV12-3/TRBV12-4; J gene: TRBJ2-4; D gene: NA; CDR3 protein: CASSPGQEGAKNIQYF; CDR3 DNA: TGTGCCAGCAGTCCCGGACAGGAGGGTGCCAAAAACATTCAGTACTTC
clone size: NA; V gene: TRBV7-2; J gene: TRBJ2-7; D gene: NA; CDR3 protein: CASSPRDPPEQYF; CDR3 DNA: TGTGCCAGCAGCCCTAGGGACCCCCCGGAGCAGTACTTC
clone size: once; V gene: TRBV7-2; J gene: TRBJ2-7; D gene: TRBD1; CDR3 protein: CASSYRTGGSGEQYF; CDR3 DNA: TGTGCCAGCAGCTACCGGACAGGGGGGTCGGGCGAGCAGTACTTC
clone size: NA; V gene: TRBV20-1; J gene: TRBJ1-1; D gene: NA; CDR3 protein: CSAREGGYTEAFF; CDR3 DNA: TGCAGTGCTAGAGAGGGGGGTTACACTGAAGCTTTCTTT
clone size: NA; V gene: TRBV7-9; J gene: TRBJ2-3; D gene: NA; CDR3 protein: CASSPTRALTDTQYF; CDR3 DNA: TGTGCCAGCAGCCCGACTAGGGCCCTGACAGATACGCAGTATTTT
clone size: NA; V gene: TRBV6-2/TRBV6-3; J gene: TRBJ2-1; D gene: NA; CDR3 protein: CASRMNREQFF; CDR3 DNA: TGTGCCAGCAGAATGAACCGTGAGCAGTTCTTC
clone size: few; V gene: TRBV7-3; J gene: TRBJ2-1; D gene: TRBD2; CDR3 protein: CASSPWAGGHNEQFF; CDR3 DNA: TGTGCCAGCAGTCCCTGGGCGGGGGGGCACAATGAGCAGTTCTTC
clone size: NA; V gene: TRBV5-1; J gene: TRBJ2-1; D gene: TRBD2; CDR3 protein: CASSLTFGTSGSLRFF; CDR3 DNA: TGCGCCAGCAGCTTGACCTTTGGGACTAGCGGGAGTTTGAGGTTCTTC
clone size: NA; V gene: TRBV6-5; J gene: TRBJ2-3; D gene: TRBD2; CDR3 protein: CASSSASGSINTQYF; CDR3 DNA: TGTGCCAGCAGTTCGGCTAGCGGGAGTATTAATACGCAGTATTTT
clone size: NA; V gene: TRBV7-9; J gene: TRBJ2-5; D gene: TRBD1; CDR3 protein: CASSLEVTGFFQETQYF; CDR3 DNA: TGTGCCAGCAGCTTAGAAGTGACAGGGTTTTTCCAAGAGACCCAGTACTTC
clone size: few; V gene: TRBV7-8; J gene: TRBJ2-5; D gene: NA; CDR3 protein: CASSPARRGLQETQYF; CDR3 DNA: TGTGCCAGCAGCCCCGCCCGGAGGGGCCTTCAAGAGACCCAGTACTTC
clone size: NA; V gene: TRBV20-1; J gene: TRBJ2-3; D gene: NA; CDR3 protein: CSAQEVQLSTDTQYF; CDR3 DNA: TGCAGTGCCCAGGAGGTACAGTTAAGCACAGATACGCAGTATTTT
clone size: NA; V gene: TRBV20-1; J gene: TRBJ2-1; D gene: TRBD2; CDR3 protein: CSAQSGRRYNEQFF; CDR3 DNA: TGCAGTGCTCAAAGCGGGAGGCGATACAATGAGCAGTTCTTC
clone size: NA; V gene: TRBV7-2; J gene: TRBJ2-5; D gene: NA; CDR3 protein: CASSVAYQETQYF; CDR3 DNA: TGTGCCAGCAGCGTCGCCTACCAAGAGACCCAGTACTTC
clone size: few; V gene: TRBV7-2; J gene: TRBJ2-3; D gene: TRBD2; CDR3 protein: CASSLALAGGLRYF; CDR3 DNA: TGTGCCAGCAGCTTAGCGCTAGCGGGAGGATTGCGGTATTTT
clone size: few; V gene: TRBV3-1; J gene: TRBJ2-1; D gene: TRBD2; CDR3 protein: CASSQAPGGYNEQFF; CDR3 DNA: TGTGCCAGCAGCCAAGCCCCGGGGGGGTACAATGAGCAGTTCTTC
clone size: few; V gene: TRBV12-3/TRBV12-4; J gene: TRBJ2-1; D gene: TRBD2; CDR3 protein: CASSFRSTGGYNEQFF; CDR3 DNA: TGTGCCAGCAGTTTTCGTTCGACGGGGGGATACAATGAGCAGTTCTTC
clone size: NA; V gene: TRBV3-1; J gene: TRBJ2-4; D gene: NA; CDR3 protein: CASSQEPGDGAKNIQYF; CDR3 DNA: TGTGCCAGCAGCCAGGAGCCGGGGGACGGGGCCAAAAACATTCAGTACTTC
clone size: NA; V gene: TRBV12-3/TRBV12-4; J gene: TRBJ2-1; D gene: NA; CDR3 protein: CASRTSPNEQFF; CDR3 DNA: TGTGCCAGCCGGACGTCCCCCAATGAGCAGTTCTTC
clone size: many; V gene: TRBV3-1; J gene: TRBJ2-2; D gene: TRBD2; CDR3 protein: CASSLSGATGELFF; CDR3 DNA: TGTGCCAGCAGCCTTAGCGGGGCCACCGGGGAGCTGTTTTTT
clone size: many; V gene: TRBV4-2; J gene: TRBJ2-3; D gene: TRBD2; CDR3 protein: CASSQGLAGGTDTQYF; CDR3 DNA: TGTGCCAGCAGCCAAGGTCTAGCGGGAGGCACAGATACGCAGTATTTT
clone size: few; V gene: TRBV7-8; J gene: TRBJ2-7; D gene: NA; CDR3 protein: CASSPFPYEQYF; CDR3 DNA: TGTGCCAGCAGCCCCTTCCCGTACGAGCAGTACTTC
clone size: once; V gene: TRBV11-2; J gene: TRBJ1-1; D gene: NA; CDR3 protein: CASSYQGSTEAFF; CDR3 DNA: TGTGCCAGCAGCTATCAGGGGTCCACTGAAGCTTTCTTT
clone size: NA; V gene: TRBV20-1; J gene: TRBJ1-4; D gene: TRBD1; CDR3 protein: CSARWGDSDEKLFF; CDR3 DNA: TGCAGTGCTAGATGGGGGGACAGTGACGAAAAACTGTTTTTT
clone size: NA; V gene: TRBV12-3/TRBV12-4; J gene: TRBJ2-1; D gene: TRBD1; CDR3 protein: CASTPGQGYYNEQFF; CDR3 DNA: TGTGCCAGCACCCCGGGACAGGGGTACTACAATGAGCAGTTCTTC
clone size: few; V gene: TRBV20-1; J gene: TRBJ2-5; D gene: NA; CDR3 protein: CSAIRLLQETQYF; CDR3 DNA: TGCAGTGCTATCCGACTTTTACAAGAGACCCAGTACTTC
clone size: NA; V gene: TRBV6-5; J gene: TRBJ2-7; D gene: TRBD1; CDR3 protein: CASSPRQGEQYF; CDR3 DNA: TGTGCCAGCAGTCCACGACAGGGCGAGCAGTACTTC
clone size: NA; V gene: TRBV7-2; J gene: TRBJ2-4; D gene: NA; CDR3 protein: CASSLGVQNIQYF; CDR3 DNA: TGTGCCAGCAGCTTAGGAGTGCAAAACATTCAGTACTTC
clone size: once; V gene: TRBV12-3/TRBV12-4; J gene: TRBJ2-4; D gene: TRBD1; CDR3 protein: CASTATGGRPLYF; CDR3 DNA: TGTGCCAGCACCGCGACAGGGGGCCGCCCCCTCTACTTC
clone size: NA; V gene: TRBV15; J gene: TRBJ1-1; D gene: NA; CDR3 protein: CATSPRGTEAFF; CDR3 DNA: TGTGCCACCAGCCCCAGGGGCACTGAAGCTTTCTTT
clone size: NA; V gene: TRBV20-1; J gene: TRBJ1-6; D gene: TRBD1; CDR3 protein: CSARQGGISPLHF; CDR3 DNA: TGCAGTGCGAGACAGGGTGGTATCTCACCCCTCCACTTT
clone size: few; V gene: TRBV6-1; J gene: TRBJ2-1; D gene: NA; CDR3 protein: CASKVVSAYNEQFF; CDR3 DNA: TGTGCCAGCAAAGTTGTTAGCGCCTACAATGAGCAGTTCTTC
clone size: few; V gene: TRBV7-2; J gene: TRBJ2-7; D gene: NA; CDR3 protein: CASSLQANSYEQYF; CDR3 DNA: TGTGCCAGCAGCTTACAGGCGAACTCCTACGAGCAGTACTTC
clone size: few; V gene: TRBV5-1; J gene: TRBJ2-7; D gene: NA; CDR3 protein: CASSSWDNYEQYF; CDR3 DNA: TGCGCCAGCAGCTCATGGGACAACTACGAGCAGTACTTC
clone size: few; V gene: TRBV12-5; J gene: TRBJ2-1; D gene: TRBD2; CDR3 protein: CASGLAGSSYNEQFF; CDR3 DNA: TGTGCTAGTGGACTAGCGGGGAGCTCCTACAATGAGCAGTTCTTC
clone size: NA; V gene: TRBV6-1; J gene: TRBJ1-2; D gene: TRBD1; CDR3 protein: CASSLTGWHGYTF; CDR3 DNA: TGTGCCAGCAGCCTGACAGGGTGGCATGGCTACACCTTC
clone size: few; V gene: TRBV20-1; J gene: TRBJ1-1; D gene: NA; CDR3 protein: CSARGREGRMNTEAFF; CDR3 DNA: TGCAGTGCTAGAGGCAGGGAGGGTAGGATGAACACTGAAGCTTTCTTT
clone size: few; V gene: TRBV3-1; J gene: TRBJ2-1; D gene: NA; CDR3 protein: CASSQSPRINEQFF; CDR3 DNA: TGTGCCAGCAGCCAGTCTCCCCGTATCAATGAGCAGTTCTTC
clone size: NA; V gene: TRBV13; J gene: TRBJ2-3; D gene: NA; CDR3 protein: CASSLGGRRGTDTQYF; CDR3 DNA: TGTGCCAGCAGCTTAGGGGGACGTCGGGGCACAGATACGCAGTATTTT
clone size: few; V gene: TRBV7-9; J gene: TRBJ2-5; D gene: TRBD2; CDR3 protein: CASSPNSGGETQYF; CDR3 DNA: TGTGCCAGCAGCCCGAATAGCGGGGGTGAGACCCAGTACTTC
clone size: NA; V gene: TRBV19; J gene: TRBJ2-7; D gene: NA; CDR3 protein: CASSYSRTTYEQYF; CDR3 DNA: TGTGCCAGTAGTTACTCCCGTACCACCTACGAGCAGTACTTC
clone size: many; V gene: TRBV5-1; J gene: TRBJ2-1; D gene: TRBD2; CDR3 protein: CASSSGLAGNNEQFF; CDR3 DNA: TGCGCCAGCAGCTCGGGACTAGCGGGGAACAATGAGCAGTTCTTC